A single sample gave rise to the 29 T cell receptor beta chains below, sequenced in a study of identical twins. MiXCR was run by TCRdb on the 5' RACE reads, yielding one entry per CDR3 protein. This table holds 1.5 million to 2 million distinct CDR3 sequences, less than 35% found once. The sequenced material came from cord blood. These receptors all come from a newborn girl in good health.

This chain links TRBV5-1 with TRBJ2-2; TRBD2 matches 11 bases. Germline-derived CDR1 and CDR2 are SGHRS and YFSETQ. The CDR3 spans 15 residues. Trimming removed 4 bases from V and 6 bases from J; junction bases left unmatched: 5. The chain's CDR3 is CASSPLAGESGELFF. CDR3 in DNA: TGCGCCAGCAGCCCACTAGCGGGGGAGTCCGGGGAGCTGTTTTTT.

The gene calls are TRBV10-2 and TRBJ2-3; D uncertain. Trimming pared 7 bases from V and 4 bases from J, leaving 15 bases between. Germline lookup yields CDR1 WSHSY and CDR2 SAAADI. The CDR3 runs to 14 residues. The CDR3 sequence is CASKKTTGPDTQYF. CDR3 sequence (DNA): TGCGCCAGCAAGAAGACGACTGGGCCAGATACGCAGTATTTT.

This clonotype has more than one count but fewer than ten. This chain links TRBV2 with TRBJ2-2; no definite D call. V was clipped by 2 bases and J by 3 bases, with 13 bases between them. Germline V gene data show CDR1 as SNHLY and CDR2 as FYNNEI. The CDR3 is 16 residues long. CDR3 sequence: CASSELGLLYTGELFF. The DNA of the CDR3 is TGTGCCAGCAGTGAATTAGGCCTACTCTACACCGGGGAGCTGTTTTTT.

A few counts support this clonotype. J is TRBJ1-2 and V is TRBV7-9; D perhaps matches TRBD1 (5 bases). The V end lost 3 bases, the J end lost 8 bases, and 16 bases lay between the germline ends. Germline CDR1 and CDR2: SEHNR and FQNEAQ (reference sequence). The CDR3 sequence is 14 residues long. CDR3 sequence: CASSFSDISMGYTF. CDR3 sequence (DNA): TGTGCCAGCAGCTTCTCGGACATATCTATGGGCTACACCTTC. Together with reference TRBV7-9 and TRBJ1-2, the CDR3 gives the full variable domain: DTGVSQNPRHKITKRGQNVTFRCDPISEHNRLYWYRQTLGQGPEFLTYFQNEAQLEKSRLLSDRFSAERPKGSFSTLEIQRTEQGDSAMYLCASSFSDISMGYTFGSGTRLTVV.

The chain carries TRBV6-6 and TRBJ2-1, with D uncertain. The CDR3 extends over 15 amino acids. CDR1 and CDR2 (germline): MNHNY, SVGAGI (reference sequence). The V and J ends lost 2 bases and 4 bases respectively, with 12 bases between them. This CDR3 reads CASSYSVGAYNEQFF. The CDR3 bases are TGTGCCAGCAGTTACAGCGTAGGAGCTTACAATGAGCAGTTCTTC.

The rearrangement uses TRBV3-1 and TRBJ2-6, with D perhaps matching TRBD1 (6 bases). CDR1 LGHDT and CDR2 YNNKEL come from the germline V gene (reference sequence). V lost 4 bases and J 4 bases, leaving 11 bases between the germline ends. This CDR3 is 15 amino acids long. CDR3 loop: CASSPTGQGANVLTF. Written as DNA, the CDR3 is TGTGCCAGCAGCCCTACAGGGCAAGGGGCCAACGTCCTGACTTTC.

The chain couples TRBV4-2 to TRBJ2-5; 11 nucleotides agree with TRBD2. This CDR3 is built from 20 residues. Losses at the gene ends were 0 bases for V and 4 bases for J; bases not matched to a gene: 16. Germline V gene sequence: CDR1 LGHNA, CDR2 YNFKEQ. CDR3 in amino acids: CASSQETLSPGTSGGETQYF. The CDR3 DNA follows: TGTGCCAGCAGCCAAGAGACCCTAAGTCCAGGGACTAGCGGTGGAGAGACCCAGTACTTC.

The rearrangement links TRBV20-1 to TRBJ2-4, with D perhaps assigned TRBD1 or TRBD2 (5 bases each). TRBJ2-7 explains the end of the DNA better; the J call may be wrong. The CDR3 covers 14 residues. Germline lookup yields CDR1 DFQATT and CDR2 SNEGSKA (reference sequence). The CDR3 here is CSASRGGMTYEQYF. CDR3 bases: TGCAGTGCTAGTCGTGGGGGTATGACCTACGAGCAGTACTTC.

This clonotype was seen only a few times. The V call is TRBV6-1, the J call TRBJ1-2, with 7 nucleotides matching TRBD1. The CDR3 covers 15 residues. CDR1 is MNHNS, CDR2 SASEGT, per germline. J gave up 4 bases and V 1 base, and 6 bases lay outside the gene matches. This chain's CDR3 is CASSEVVTGVYGYTF. The CDR3 DNA is TGTGCCAGCAGTGAAGTGGTAACAGGGGTCTATGGCTACACCTTC.

This clonotype has a handful of counts. The chain recombines TRBV20-1 with TRBJ2-7; D remains ambiguous. CDR1 and CDR2 (germline): DFQATT, SNEGSKA (reference sequence). The CDR3 totals 13 residues. V was trimmed by 2 bases and J by 2 bases, leaving 10 bases between them. CDR3 sequence: CSARRARTYEQYF. In DNA, the CDR3 is TGCAGTGCTAGAAGAGCGCGGACCTACGAGCAGTACTTC.

The genes are TRBV15 and TRBJ1-4, with a tentative D call TRBD1 (6 bases). V gave up 0 bases and J gave up 7 bases, with 15 bases separating them. CDR3 size: 16 residues. Germline CDR1 is LNHNV and CDR2 is YYDKDF (reference sequence). The CDR3 region has the DNA TGTGCCACCAGCAGAGATAAGAGCAGGGGCGGTGAAAAACTGTTTTTT. Its translation: CATSRDKSRGGEKLFF.

The CDR3 sequence: CAIRTSGRVGRSSYNEQFF. CDR3 in DNA: TGTGCCATCAGGACTAGCGGGAGGGTTGGCAGAAGTTCCTACAATGAGCAGTTCTTC. The rearrangement joins TRBV10-3 to TRBJ2-1, with TRBD2 matching 14 bases. This CDR3 contains 19 residues. Per germline, CDR1 ENHRY and CDR2 SYGVKD. Losses at the gene ends were 6 bases for V and 1 base for J; bases not matched to a gene: 11.

The chain couples TRBV29-1 to TRBJ2-3; a possible D gene is TRBD1 (6 bases). The V end was cut by 4 bases, the J end by 2 bases, with 13 bases between. Germline V gives CDR1 SQVTM, CDR2 ANQGSEA. This CDR3 is built from 14 residues. CDR3 nucleotides: TGCAGCGTTGTCCGCAGGGGATTCACAGATACGCAGTATTTT. The encoded protein is CSVVRRGFTDTQYF.

This chain joins TRBV12-3 or TRBV12-4 and TRBJ1-1, with 7 bases identical to TRBD1. This CDR3 is built from 12 residues. Trimming removed 3 bases from V and 11 bases from J; junction bases left unmatched: 6. CDR3 DNA: TGTGCCAGCAGTTTCGGGGACAGCGATGCTTTCTTT. Translation gives CASSFGDSDAFF.

The chain uses TRBV5-1 and TRBJ2-5, with D possibly matching TRBD2 (6 bases). This CDR3 has 15 residues. Germline assignment: CDR1 SGHRS and CDR2 YFSETQ. The germline V and J ends were trimmed by 3 bases and 2 bases, with 14 bases remaining between them. This CDR3 is CASSSILAIQETQYF. The CDR3 bases are TGCGCCAGCAGCTCTATACTAGCTATTCAAGAGACCCAGTACTTC. Full variable domain (rest looked up from reference TRBV5-1 and TRBJ2-5): KAGVTQTPRYLIKTRGQQVTLSCSPISGHRSVSWYQQTPGQGLQFLFEYFSETQRNKGNFPGRFSGRQFSNSRSEMNVSTLELGDSALYLCASSSILAIQETQYFGPGTRLLVL.

This clonotype showed up many times. The chain couples TRBV12-3 or TRBV12-4 to TRBJ2-7, with 7 bases that match TRBD2. The CDR3 contains 14 residues. The ends lost 4 bases at V and 2 bases at J; junction bases unmatched: 5. The CDR3 protein is CASSYSGSTYEQYF. The CDR3 coding sequence is TGTGCCAGCAGTTATAGCGGGTCCACCTACGAGCAGTACTTC.

V gene TRBV9 combines with J gene TRBJ2-1; 8 nucleotides line up with TRBD2. The ends lost 0 bases at V and 0 bases at J; junction bases unmatched: 8. In germline, CDR1 is SGDLS, CDR2 YYNGEE. The CDR3 is 18 amino acids. CDR3 sequence reads: CASSVGGSGVSSYNEQFF. CDR3 DNA sequence: TGTGCCAGCAGCGTAGGAGGTAGCGGGGTGAGCTCCTACAATGAGCAGTTCTTC.

Details on this clonotype: At one end, the junction sequence differs from germline, possibly due to a read error. This rearrangement joins TRBV27 to TRBJ2-3; 7 nucleotides match TRBD1. The germline V gene has CDR1 MNHEY and CDR2 SMNVEV (reference sequence). The CDR3 is 16 residues long. This CDR3 reads CASATPREGGTDAQYF. As DNA, the CDR3 is TGTGCCAGCGCAACCCCCCGGGAAGGGGGCACAGATGCGCAGTATTTT.

This chain links TRBV5-1 with TRBJ2-7; 8 nucleotides match TRBD1. The germline V gene encodes CDR1 SGHRS and CDR2 YFSETQ. This CDR3 is built from 15 residues. V trimming: 4 bases; J trimming: 0 bases; junction bases outside the gene matches: 6. The chain's CDR3 is CASSNRDRTSYEQYF. Written as DNA, the CDR3 is TGCGCCAGCAGCAACCGGGACAGGACCTCCTACGAGCAGTACTTC.

The V call is TRBV10-3, the J call TRBJ2-5; TRBD1 agrees at 9 bases. J lost 7 bases, V lost 2 bases, and 8 bases had no gene match. Germline V lookup: CDR1 ENHRY, CDR2 SYGVKD. The CDR3 loop spans 15 amino acids. The chain's CDR3 is CAISETGQGSLTQYF. The CDR3 DNA follows: TGTGCCATCAGTGAGACGGGACAGGGATCGTTGACCCAGTACTTC.

The chain has TRBV12-3 or TRBV12-4 and TRBJ1-1; D uncertain. V was clipped by 3 bases and J by 3 bases, with 14 bases between them. The CDR3 loop spans 15 amino acids. In nucleotides, the CDR3 is TGTGCCAGCAGTTTCGAGAGGAATAGGGACACTGAAGCTTTCTTT. Amino acid sequence: CASSFERNRDTEAFF.

This clonotype has ten or more counts. The gene calls are TRBV5-1 and TRBJ2-1, with 7 bases matching TRBD2. This CDR3 is built from 14 residues. Germline values: CDR1 SGHRS, CDR2 YFSETQ. V shed 4 bases and J 2 bases; nucleotides not matched to a gene: 3. The CDR3 spells CASSGTNPYNEQFF. DNA for the CDR3: TGCGCCAGCAGCGGGACTAACCCCTACAATGAGCAGTTCTTC.

This clonotype has a handful of counts. The J gene is TRBJ2-3, the V gene TRBV20-1; TRBD1 matches at 8 bases. CDR1 is DFQATT, CDR2 SNEGSKA, per germline (reference sequence). This CDR3 is built from 14 residues. V shed 6 bases, J shed 3 bases, and the junction held 8 bases outside the gene matches. CDR3: CSAPRTGRTDTQYF. In DNA, the CDR3 is TGCAGTGCCCCGAGGACAGGGCGGACAGATACGCAGTATTTT.

The table lists this clonotype with a few counts. The chain has TRBV27 and TRBJ1-6; 8 bases fit TRBD1. The germline CDR1 and CDR2 sequences are MNHEY and SMNVEV (reference sequence). CDR3 length: 13 residues. J was trimmed by 10 bases and V by 8 bases; bases with no gene match: 7. Here the CDR3 DNA reads TGTGCCAGCGGAGACAGGGGAGGGTCACCCCTCCACTTT. Translation: CASGDRGGSPLHF.

This chain joins TRBV6-5 and TRBJ2-4; the D is unclear. The J call is uncertain, as TRBJ2-5 better fits the DNA end. Germline V gene lookup returns CDR1 MNHEY and CDR2 SVGAGI. The CDR3 spans 15 residues. This CDR3 reads CASSSPSEGRETQYF. The CDR3 DNA reads as TGTGCCAGCAGTTCGCCATCGGAAGGCCGAGAGACCCAGTACTTC.

This chain joins TRBV2 and TRBJ2-3, with a possible D match to TRBD2 (6 bases). From germline, CDR1 is SNHLY and CDR2 FYNNEI. V shed 3 bases and J shed 8 bases, with 21 bases lying between them. The CDR3 covers 16 residues. CDR3 loop: CASSDRETTGSGTQYF. In DNA form, the CDR3 reads TGTGCCAGCAGTGACCGGGAGACTACCGGTTCCGGTACGCAGTATTTT.

This clonotype has a count of ten or more. The J gene is TRBJ1-1, the V gene TRBV29-1, with D tentatively TRBD1 (6 bases). Germline V gene data show CDR1 as SQVTM and CDR2 as ANQGSEA. Trimming took 5 bases from V and 0 from J, leaving 10 bases between them. The CDR3 totals 13 residues. The CDR3 here is CSVRGGLNTEAFF. The CDR3 nucleotides read TGCAGCGTTCGAGGGGGTTTGAACACTGAAGCTTTCTTT.

This clonotype was picked up a small number of times. V usage is TRBV20-1 and J usage is TRBJ2-7; tentative D call: TRBD2 (6 bases). This CDR3 spans 14 amino acids. Trimming pared 2 bases from V and 0 bases from J, leaving 11 bases between. Germline V gene data show CDR1 as DFQATT and CDR2 as SNEGSKA (reference sequence). The CDR3 region is CSARPAGSSYEQYF. In DNA form, the CDR3 reads TGCAGTGCTAGACCGGCGGGGTCCTCCTACGAGCAGTACTTC.

The chain combines TRBV2 with TRBJ1-4; D call uncertain. V shed 6 bases and J shed 6 bases, with 17 bases lying between them. The CDR3 consists of 15 residues. Per germline, CDR1 SNHLY and CDR2 FYNNEI. CDR3 sequence reads: CASSGYRVADEKLFF. The CDR3 region has the DNA TGTGCCAGCAGCGGCTATCGGGTGGCTGATGAAAAACTGTTTTTT.